These 10 T cell receptor beta chains were all obtained from the same sample, sequenced in a study of OX40 agonist ivuxolimab in advanced cancers. Here immunoSEQ multiplex PCR was the method, and the copy in TCRdb shows in-frame clones only, minus some. The sample includes about 73,000 clones, about nine tenths of them seen just once. Sequences were derived from CD4+ or CD8+ T cells sorted from blood, sampled in a trial of the OX40 agonist ivuxolimab. The source of these receptors is an adult with an advanced solid tumor such as melanoma, head and neck, liver or kidney cancer.

The chain links TRBV5-4 to TRBJ2-7; 11 positions match TRBD2. Unmatched junction bases numbered 8, after V lost 3 bases and J lost 6 bases. Germline CDR1 reads SGHNT; CDR2 reads YYREEE (reference sequence). CDR3 length: 15 amino acids. The CDR3 nucleotides read TGTGCCAGCAGCTCCAGGACTAGCGGGTTGAGCGAGCAGTACTTC. It specifies CASSSRTSGLSEQYF.

In its sample, this clone was seen a few times. The chain is built from TRBV2 and TRBJ2-2; D may be TRBD1 or TRBD2 (6 bases each). This CDR3 has 15 residues. Germline V gives CDR1 SNHLY, CDR2 FYNNEI. Trimming pared 4 bases from V and 3 bases from J, leaving 12 bases between. Here the CDR3 DNA reads TGTGCCAGCAGTGTGGGGGGCGCCCACACCGGGGAGCTGTTTTTT. Amino acids: CASSVGGAHTGELFF.

The chain is built from TRBV4-3 and TRBJ1-1, with a weak D call TRBD1 (6 bases). CDR1 is LGHNA and CDR2 is YSLEER in the germline V gene. CDR3 size: 16 residues. The V end lost 7 bases, the J end lost 4 bases, and 22 bases lay between the germline ends. The CDR3 coding sequence is TGCGCCAGCACCCGCCGAGCGGGGGGCGAGGGCACTGAAGCTTTCTTT. Its translation: CASTRRAGGEGTEAFF.

V usage is TRBV19 and J usage is TRBJ2-4; TRBD1 is a possible D gene (5 bases). This CDR3 has 17 residues. Looked up from germline, CDR1 is LNHDA and CDR2 is SQIVND (reference sequence). The V end lost 1 base, the J end lost 1 base, and 14 bases lay between the germline ends. The CDR3 protein is CASSIVKRAGAKNIQYF. The DNA for the CDR3 is TGTGCCAGTAGTATAGTGAAAAGGGCAGGGGCCAAAAACATTCAGTACTTC.

This rearrangement joins TRBV7-9 to TRBJ1-2; no clear D gene. Per the germline V gene, CDR1 is SEHNR and CDR2 is FQNEAQ (reference sequence). The CDR3 is 13 residues long. V lost 1 base, J lost 2 bases, and 5 bases lay in between. The CDR3 reads CASSLVLNYGYTF. The CDR3 nucleotides read TGTGCCAGCAGCTTAGTATTGAACTATGGCTACACCTTC. Using reference TRBV7-9 and TRBJ1-2 for the parts outside the CDR3, the full variable domain is DTGVSQNPRHKITKRGQNVTFRCDPISEHNRLYWYRQTLGQGPEFLTYFQNEAQLEKSRLLSDRFSAERPKGSFSTLEIQRTEQGDSAMYLCASSLVLNYGYTFGSGTRLTVV.

The chain uses TRBV19 and TRBJ2-7; 8 positions match TRBD1. After removal of 4 bases from V and 4 bases from J, the junction contained 9 bases not matched to a gene. Germline CDR1 LNHDA, CDR2 SQIVND (reference sequence). This CDR3 region has 15 residues. The CDR3 spells CASSRSPGQAYEQYF. CDR3 in DNA: TGTGCCAGTAGTAGATCTCCGGGACAGGCTTACGAGCAGTACTTC.

The V call is TRBV14, the J call TRBJ2-1; perhaps TRBD2 as D (6 bases). Germline CDR1 reads SGHDN; CDR2 reads FVKESK. This CDR3 is 16 amino acids long. The V end lost 4 bases, the J end lost 4 bases, and 17 bases lay between the germline ends. The CDR3 reads CASSPIGAGRYNEQFF. CDR3 coding DNA: TGTGCCAGCAGCCCAATAGGTGCAGGGAGGTACAATGAGCAGTTCTTC. The full variable domain, its missing parts supplied by reference TRBV14 and TRBJ2-1, is EAGVTQFPSHSVIEKGQTVTLRCDPISGHDNLYWYRRVMGKEIKFLLHFVKESKQDESGMPNNRFLAERTGGTYSTLKVQPAELEDSGVYFCASSPIGAGRYNEQFFGPGTRLTVL.

The V call is TRBV6-1, the J call TRBJ1-5; D perhaps matches TRBD1 (6 bases). Germline-derived CDR1 and CDR2 are MNHNS and SASEGT. The CDR3 runs 14 residues. V was pared by 3 bases and J by 1 base, with 7 bases between. In nucleotides, the CDR3 is TGTGCCAGCAGTGAGCAGGGGAGCAATCAGCCCCAGCATTTT. This encodes CASSEQGSNQPQHF.

The J gene is TRBJ2-7, the V gene TRBV25-1; D might be TRBD2 (5 bases). Germline CDR1 MGHDK, CDR2 SYGVNS. CDR3 size: 14 residues. Trimming left V 3 bases short and J 2 bases short, with 11 bases between. The CDR3 DNA sequence: TGTGCCAGCAGTGACGGGGTAGTGGCCTACGAGCAGTACTTC. It specifies CASSDGVVAYEQYF.

This clone was detected only once. The rearrangement joins TRBV7-8 to TRBJ1-2; D remains unclear. Trimming took 4 bases from V and 4 from J, leaving 7 bases between them. Germline CDR1 SGHVS, CDR2 FQNEAQ. The CDR3 totals 12 residues. The CDR3, as DNA: TGTGCCAGCAGCTCCCGGAGCTATGGCTACACCTTC. Its translation: CASSSRSYGYTF. The entire variable domain, with the rest obtained from reference TRBV7-8 and TRBJ1-2, is as follows: GAGVSQSPRYKVAKRGQDVALRCDPISGHVSLFWYQQALGQGPEFLTYFQNEAQLDKSGLPSDRFFAERPEGSVSTLKIQRTQQEDSAVYLCASSSRSYGYTFGSGTRLTVV.